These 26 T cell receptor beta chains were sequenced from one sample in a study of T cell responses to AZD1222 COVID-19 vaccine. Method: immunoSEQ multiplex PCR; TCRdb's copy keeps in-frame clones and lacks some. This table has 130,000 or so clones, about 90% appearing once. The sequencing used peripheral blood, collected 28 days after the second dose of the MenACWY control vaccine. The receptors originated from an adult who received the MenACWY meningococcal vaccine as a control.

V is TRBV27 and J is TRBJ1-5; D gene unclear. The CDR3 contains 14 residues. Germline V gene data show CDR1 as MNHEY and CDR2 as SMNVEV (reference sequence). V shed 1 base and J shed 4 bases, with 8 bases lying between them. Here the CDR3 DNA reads TGTGCCAGCAGTTTATTGGGCGGAAATCAGCCCCAGCATTTT. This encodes CASSLLGGNQPQHF.

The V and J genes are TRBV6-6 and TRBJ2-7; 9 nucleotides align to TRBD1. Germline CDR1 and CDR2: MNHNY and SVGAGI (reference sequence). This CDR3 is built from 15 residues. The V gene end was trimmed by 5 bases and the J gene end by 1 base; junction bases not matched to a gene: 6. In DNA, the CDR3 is TGTGCCAGCAGTCCGGACAGGGGTAAATCCTACGAGCAGTACTTC. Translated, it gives CASSPDRGKSYEQYF.

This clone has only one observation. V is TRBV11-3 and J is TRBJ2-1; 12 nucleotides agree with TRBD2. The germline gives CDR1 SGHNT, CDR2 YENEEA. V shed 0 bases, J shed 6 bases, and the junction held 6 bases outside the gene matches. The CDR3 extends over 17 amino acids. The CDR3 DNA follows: TGTGCCAGCAGCTTAGAGATGGGACTAGCGGGCACCAATGAGCAGTTCTTC. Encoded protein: CASSLEMGLAGTNEQFF.

CDR3 DNA sequence: TGTGCCAGCAGTTTGCGACCCGAGGGGGGTCTGTCGGAGACCCAGTACTTC. Amino acids: CASSLRPEGGLSETQYF. V usage is TRBV28 and J usage is TRBJ2-5; tentatively, D is TRBD1 or TRBD2 (6 bases each). Germline V lookup: CDR1 MDHEN, CDR2 SYDVKM. V was trimmed by 3 bases and J by 5 bases, leaving 22 bases between them. This CDR3 is 17 amino acids long.

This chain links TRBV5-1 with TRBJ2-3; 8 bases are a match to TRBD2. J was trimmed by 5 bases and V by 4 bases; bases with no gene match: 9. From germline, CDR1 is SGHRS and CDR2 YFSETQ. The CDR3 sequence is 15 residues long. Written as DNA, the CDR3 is TGCGCCAGCAGCCCCGGGACTAGGGATATAGATACGCAGTATTTT. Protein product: CASSPGTRDIDTQYF.

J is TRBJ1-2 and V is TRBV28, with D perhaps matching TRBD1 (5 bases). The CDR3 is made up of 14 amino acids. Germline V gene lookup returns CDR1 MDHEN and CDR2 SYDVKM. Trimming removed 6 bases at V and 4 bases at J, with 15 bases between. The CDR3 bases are TGTGCCAGCAGCACGGGGGGGACGGCCTATGGCTACACCTTC. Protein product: CASSTGGTAYGYTF.

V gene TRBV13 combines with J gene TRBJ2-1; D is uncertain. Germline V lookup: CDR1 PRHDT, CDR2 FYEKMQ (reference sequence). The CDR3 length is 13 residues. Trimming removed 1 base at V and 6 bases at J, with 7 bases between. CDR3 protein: CASSLAFSNEQFF. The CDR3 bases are TGTGCCAGCAGCTTAGCCTTTAGCAATGAGCAGTTCTTC.

This chain's CDR3 is CASSQNRGTGTDTQYF. As DNA, the CDR3 is TGCGCCAGCAGCCAAAACCGGGGGACCGGCACAGATACGCAGTATTTT. The rearrangement uses TRBV4-1 and TRBJ2-3; D perhaps matches TRBD2 (6 bases). Germline V gene sequence: CDR1 MGHRA, CDR2 YSYEKL. The V gene lost 2 bases and the J gene lost 1 base, with 13 bases spanning the gap. CDR3 size: 16 residues.

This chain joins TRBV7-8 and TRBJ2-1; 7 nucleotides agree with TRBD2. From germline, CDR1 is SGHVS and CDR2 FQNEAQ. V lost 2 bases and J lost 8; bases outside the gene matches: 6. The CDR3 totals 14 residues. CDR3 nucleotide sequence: TGTGCCAGCAGCTTACCGGGCGGGAGAGATGAGCAGTTCTTC. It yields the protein CASSLPGGRDEQFF.

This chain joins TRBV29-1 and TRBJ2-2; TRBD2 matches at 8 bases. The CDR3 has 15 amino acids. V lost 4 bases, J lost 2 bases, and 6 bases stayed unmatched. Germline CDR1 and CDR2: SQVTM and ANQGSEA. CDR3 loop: CSVGSSGANTGELFF. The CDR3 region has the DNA TGCAGCGTTGGTAGTAGCGGGGCCAACACCGGGGAGCTGTTTTTT.

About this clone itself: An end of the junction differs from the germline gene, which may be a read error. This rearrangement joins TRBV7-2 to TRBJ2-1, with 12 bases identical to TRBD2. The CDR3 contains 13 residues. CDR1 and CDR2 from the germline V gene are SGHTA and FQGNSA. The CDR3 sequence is CASSSAPSGGAIF. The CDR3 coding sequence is TGTGCCAGCAGCTCGGCCCCTAGCGGGGGGGCTATCTTC.

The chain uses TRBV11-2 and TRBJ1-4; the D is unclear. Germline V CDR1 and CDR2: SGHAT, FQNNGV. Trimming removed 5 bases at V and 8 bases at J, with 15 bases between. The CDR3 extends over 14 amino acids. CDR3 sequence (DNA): TGTGCCAGCAGCCTCCCGGGGATGCGCGAAAAACTGTTTTTT. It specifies CASSLPGMREKLFF. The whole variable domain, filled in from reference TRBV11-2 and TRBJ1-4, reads EAGVAQSPRYKIIEKRQSVAFWCNPISGHATLYWYQQILGQGPKLLIQFQNNGVVDDSQLPKDRFSAERLKGVDSTLKIQPAKLEDSAVYLCASSLPGMREKLFFGSGTQLSVL.

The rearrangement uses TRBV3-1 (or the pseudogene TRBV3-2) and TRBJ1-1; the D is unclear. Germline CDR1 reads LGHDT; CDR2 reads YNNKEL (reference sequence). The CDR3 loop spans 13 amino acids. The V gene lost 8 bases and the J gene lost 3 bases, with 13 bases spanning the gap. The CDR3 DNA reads TGTGCCAGCGGCCCGAGTAGTTACACTGAAGCTTTCTTT. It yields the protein CASGPSSYTEAFF.

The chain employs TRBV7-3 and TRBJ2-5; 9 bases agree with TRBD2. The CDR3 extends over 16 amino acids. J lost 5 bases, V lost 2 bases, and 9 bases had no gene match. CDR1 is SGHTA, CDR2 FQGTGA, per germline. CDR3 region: CASSLSLAGSGETQYF. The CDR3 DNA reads TGTGCCAGCAGCTTATCCCTAGCGGGATCGGGTGAGACCCAGTACTTC.

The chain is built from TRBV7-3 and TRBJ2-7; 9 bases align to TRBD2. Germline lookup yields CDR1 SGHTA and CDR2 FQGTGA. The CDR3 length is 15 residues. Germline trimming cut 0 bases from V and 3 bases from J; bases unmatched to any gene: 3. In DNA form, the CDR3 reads TGTGCCAGCAGCTTAACGGCTAGCGGGATCTACGAGCAGTACTTC. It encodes CASSLTASGIYEQYF.

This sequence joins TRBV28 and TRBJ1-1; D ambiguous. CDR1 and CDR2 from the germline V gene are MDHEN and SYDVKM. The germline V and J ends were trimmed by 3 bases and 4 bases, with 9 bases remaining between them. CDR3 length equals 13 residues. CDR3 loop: CASSLRLSTEAFF. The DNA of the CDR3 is TGTGCCAGCAGTTTGCGGCTGAGCACTGAAGCTTTCTTT.

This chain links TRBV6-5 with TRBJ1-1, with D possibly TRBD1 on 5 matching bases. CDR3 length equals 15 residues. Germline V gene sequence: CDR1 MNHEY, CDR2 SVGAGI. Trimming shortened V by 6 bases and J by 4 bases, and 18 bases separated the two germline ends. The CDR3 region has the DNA TGTGCCAGCAGCCAGGGACGGTTGCGAGGCACTGAAGCTTTCTTT. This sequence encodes CASSQGRLRGTEAFF.

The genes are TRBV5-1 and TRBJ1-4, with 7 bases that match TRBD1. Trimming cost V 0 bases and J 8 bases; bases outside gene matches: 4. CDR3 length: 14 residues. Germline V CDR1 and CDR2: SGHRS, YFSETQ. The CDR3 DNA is TGCGCCAGCAGCTTGGGTGGGACAGCCGAAAAACTGTTTTTT. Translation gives CASSLGGTAEKLFF.

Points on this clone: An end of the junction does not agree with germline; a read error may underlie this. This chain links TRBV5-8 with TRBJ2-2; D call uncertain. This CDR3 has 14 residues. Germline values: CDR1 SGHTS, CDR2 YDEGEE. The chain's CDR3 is CASSLDLSTGELFF. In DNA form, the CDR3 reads TGTGCCAGCAGTTTGGACCTTTCCACCGGGGAGCTGTTTTTT.

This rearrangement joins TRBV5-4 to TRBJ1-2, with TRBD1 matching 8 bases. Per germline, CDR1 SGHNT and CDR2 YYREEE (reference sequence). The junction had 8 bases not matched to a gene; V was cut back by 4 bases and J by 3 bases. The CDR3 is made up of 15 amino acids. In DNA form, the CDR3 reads TGTGCCAGCAGCCAAACAGGGGGATTAGACTATGGCTACACCTTC. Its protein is CASSQTGGLDYGYTF.

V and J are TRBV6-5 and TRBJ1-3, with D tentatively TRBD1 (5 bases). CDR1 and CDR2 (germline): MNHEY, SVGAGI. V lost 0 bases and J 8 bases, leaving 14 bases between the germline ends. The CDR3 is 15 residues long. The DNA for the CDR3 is TGTGCCAGCAGTTACTCGGCCTGGGGCAGGGACACCATATATTTT. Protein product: CASSYSAWGRDTIYF.

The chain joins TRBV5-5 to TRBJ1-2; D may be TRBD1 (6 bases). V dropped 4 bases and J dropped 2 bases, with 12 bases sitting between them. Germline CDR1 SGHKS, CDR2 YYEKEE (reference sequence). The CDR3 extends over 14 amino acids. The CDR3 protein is CASSPTGQNYGYTF. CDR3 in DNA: TGTGCCAGCAGCCCGACAGGCCAGAACTATGGCTACACCTTC.

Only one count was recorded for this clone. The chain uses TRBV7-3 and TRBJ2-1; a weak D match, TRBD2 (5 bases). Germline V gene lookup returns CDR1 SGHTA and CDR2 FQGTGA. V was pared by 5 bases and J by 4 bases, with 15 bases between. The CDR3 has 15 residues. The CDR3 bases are TGTGCCAGCAGCCCGGTGACTACCGCATACAATGAGCAGTTCTTC. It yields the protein CASSPVTTAYNEQFF.

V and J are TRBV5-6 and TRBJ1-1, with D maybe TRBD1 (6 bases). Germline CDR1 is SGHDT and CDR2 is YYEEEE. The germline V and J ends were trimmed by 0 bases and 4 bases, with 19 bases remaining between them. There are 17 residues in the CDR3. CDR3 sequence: CASSLGPQGGGSTEAFF. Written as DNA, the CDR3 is TGTGCCAGCAGCTTGGGTCCGCAGGGAGGGGGGAGCACTGAAGCTTTCTTT.

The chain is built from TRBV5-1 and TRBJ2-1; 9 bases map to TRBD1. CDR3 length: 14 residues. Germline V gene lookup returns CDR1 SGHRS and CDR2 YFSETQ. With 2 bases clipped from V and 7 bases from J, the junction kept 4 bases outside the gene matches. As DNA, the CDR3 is TGCGCCAGCAGCTTACTGACAGGGGGGAATGAGCAGTTCTTC. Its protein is CASSLLTGGNEQFF.

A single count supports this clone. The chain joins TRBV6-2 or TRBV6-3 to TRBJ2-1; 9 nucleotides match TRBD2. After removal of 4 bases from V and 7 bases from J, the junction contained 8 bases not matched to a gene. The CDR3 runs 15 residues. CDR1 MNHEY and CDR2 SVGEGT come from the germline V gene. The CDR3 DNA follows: TGTGCCAGCAGTTCGGGAGCGGGAGGAGGTAATGAGCAGTTCTTC. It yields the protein CASSSGAGGGNEQFF.